The 5 T cell receptor beta chains below were found in one sample sequenced in a study of T cells in Graves' hyperthyroidism and ophthalmopathy (dated by TCRdb to about 2019). Library method: multiplex PCR. These reads were obtained on an Illumina HiSeq 2000. The TCR beta CDR3 regions were amplified from RNA transcripts. For the first round of RT-PCR on the TCR CDR3, the HTBI primer set was used together with the Qiagen OneStep RT-PCR kit. TCRdb passed the public sequencing reads through fastp at Q25 and MiXCR, retaining productive beta sequences. CDR3 protein sequences are deduplicated, and each keeps its most common genes and DNA. In this sample the table shows 500,000 to 800,000 distinct CDR3 sequences, roughly 45% of which occur a single time. The ten top clones hold about 7.7% of the sample. Specimen: peripheral blood or thyroid tissue (not recorded which). The receptors come from an adult man with Graves' disease, either hyperthyroidism or ophthalmopathy (not recorded which).

As for this clonotype: A much larger clonotype is one base distant, so this may be a read error. V usage is TRBV2 and J usage is TRBJ2-5; either TRBD1 or TRBD2 may supply D (7 bases each). This CDR3 has 14 amino acids. From germline, CDR1 is SNHLY and CDR2 FYNNEI. The CDR3 sequence is CASGETGRGETQYF. Here the CDR3 DNA reads TGTGCCAGCGGTGAGACAGGGAGGGGAGAGACCCAGTACTTC.

The J gene is TRBJ1-2, the V gene TRBV14; 8 nucleotides line up with TRBD1. Germline assignment: CDR1 SGHDN and CDR2 FVKESK. Losses at the gene ends were 3 bases for V and 6 bases for J; bases not matched to a gene: 3. The CDR3 extends over 13 amino acids. The CDR3, as DNA: TGTGCCAGCAGCCAGGGCAGGGGGCATGGCTACACCTTC. It translates to CASSQGRGHGYTF.

The CDR3 loop is CASLWRGGRGTGELFF. Here the CDR3 DNA reads TGTGCCTCTCTCTGGAGGGGCGGACGAGGTACCGGGGAGCTGTTTTTT. The genes are TRBV25-1 and TRBJ2-2; a possible D gene is TRBD2 (6 bases). Germline V CDR1 and CDR2: MGHDK, SYGVNS. V was cut by 11 bases and J by 5 bases, with 24 bases left in between. The CDR3 contains 16 residues.

The V call is TRBV12-3 or TRBV12-4, the J call TRBJ1-2; maybe TRBD1 (6 bases). The CDR3 length is 14 residues. Between the trimmed V and J ends, which lost 6 bases and 2 bases, there was a span of 13 bases. CDR3 bases: TGTGCCAGCAGGGCTGTAGGACAGAACTATGGCTACACCTTC. Protein product: CASRAVGQNYGYTF.

This clonotype was seen at least ten times. The V and J genes are TRBV29-1 and TRBJ1-1; D is ambiguous. V was cut by 4 bases and J by 0 bases, with 6 bases left in between. The CDR3 is made up of 12 amino acids. CDR1 is SQVTM and CDR2 is ANQGSEA in the germline V gene. CDR3 loop: CSVGRVNTEAFF. The CDR3 bases are TGCAGCGTTGGACGGGTGAACACTGAAGCTTTCTTT. The entire variable domain, with the rest obtained from reference TRBV29-1 and TRBJ1-1, is as follows: SAVISQKPSRDICQRGTSLTIQCQVDSQVTMMFWYRQQPGQSLTLIATANQGSEATYESGFVIDKFPISRPNLTFSTLTVSNMSPEDSSIYLCSVGRVNTEAFFGQGTRLTVV.